These 10 T cell receptor beta chains originate from one sample sequenced in a study of regulatory T cells in long-lasting Graves disease. To make TCR beta libraries, researchers used iRepertoire HTBI primers and Arm-PCR of CDR3 regions. Via MiXCR, TCRdb re-called the multiplex PCR reads, giving one row per CDR3 protein. The data show a few hundred thousand distinct CDR3 sequences, with 10% to 15% seen just once and approximately 20% held by the top ten. This sample's time point: newly diagnosed GD, antithyroid drugs for less than 3 months. From PBMCs, RNA was extracted and then used to make the TCR library. These records were also assigned to another study, of T cells in Graves' hyperthyroidism and ophthalmopathy.

The source material was peripheral blood mononuclear cells (PBMCs), sampled at new diagnosis, from a patient treated with antithyroid drugs. All receptors come from a woman aged 18-30 years with Graves disease.

There are many counts of this clonotype. The chain employs TRBV7-6 and TRBJ1-3; 7 positions match TRBD1. J gave up 2 bases and V 5 bases, and 3 bases lay outside the gene matches. Germline V gene lookup returns CDR1 SGHVS and CDR2 FNYEAQ. The CDR3 contains 14 residues. CDR3 DNA sequence: TGTGCCAGCAGCCCCGGGACAGCTGGAAACACCATATATTTT. Translated, it gives CASSPGTAGNTIYF. The complete variable domain, with remaining parts taken from reference TRBV7-6 and TRBJ1-3, reads GAGVSQSPRYKVTKRGQDVALRCDPISGHVSLYWYRQALGQGPEFLTYFNYEAQQDKSGLPNDRFSAERPEGSISTLTIQRTEQRDSAMYRCASSPGTAGNTIYFGEGSWLTVV.

This clonotype was recorded at least ten times. The rearrangement links TRBV20-1 to TRBJ2-7, with TRBD1 identical over 8 bases. With V trimmed by 0 bases and J by 5 bases, 9 bases remained unmatched. The CDR3 contains 15 residues. Germline V CDR1 and CDR2: DFQATT, SNEGSKA (reference sequence). The CDR3 nucleotides are TGCAGTGCTAGAGATCTCCCAGGGGGCTTCGACGAGCAGTACTTC. Its protein product is CSARDLPGGFDEQYF.

This clonotype occurred many times. The chain recombines TRBV6-2 or TRBV6-3 with TRBJ2-1; D is unclear. The CDR3 has 12 amino acids. V lost 0 bases and J lost 9, with 6 bases in between. Germline CDR1 reads MNHEY; CDR2 reads SVGEGT. CDR3 sequence: CASSYSPGEQFF. The CDR3 DNA reads TGTGCCAGCAGTTACTCCCCGGGTGAGCAGTTCTTC.

This clonotype has only a few counts. This chain uses TRBV6-5 with TRBJ1-3; no reliable D call. The CDR3 has 15 amino acids. The germline V and J ends were trimmed by 0 bases and 2 bases, with 8 bases remaining between them. The germline V gene has CDR1 MNHEY and CDR2 SVGAGI. The CDR3 reads CASSYSPQTGNTIYF. In DNA form, the CDR3 reads TGTGCCAGCAGTTACTCTCCGCAGACTGGAAACACCATATATTTT.

The chain has TRBV7-3 and TRBJ2-1; 10 nucleotides line up with TRBD2. The length of the CDR3 is 15 residues. From germline, CDR1 is SGHTA and CDR2 FQGTGA. V was clipped by 1 base and J by 7 bases; unmatched bases: 4. The CDR3 spells CASSLMASGRNEQFF. The CDR3 DNA is TGTGCCAGCAGCTTAATGGCTAGCGGGAGAAATGAGCAGTTCTTC.

With regard to this clonotype: This may arise from a read error, as a much more abundant clone is one base away. The rearrangement joins TRBV6-2 or TRBV6-3 to TRBJ2-7, with no clear D. Germline lookup yields CDR1 MNHEY and CDR2 SVGEGT. CDR3 length: 13 residues. The V gene lost 4 bases and the J gene lost 1 base, with 8 bases spanning the gap. The chain's CDR3 is CASSFRLSYEQYF. Written as DNA, the CDR3 is TGTGCCAGCAGTTTTAGGTTATCCTACGAGCAGTACTTC.

The chain combines TRBV2 with TRBJ2-3, with 7 bases matching TRBD1. Germline CDR1 reads SNHLY; CDR2 reads FYNNEI. The CDR3 contains 13 residues. Trimming cost V 1 base and J 11 bases; bases outside gene matches: 6. DNA for the CDR3: TGTGCCAGCAGTGAAGAACAGGGGCGGTGGCAGTATTTT. Translated: CASSEEQGRWQYF. Combining the CDR3 with reference TRBV2 and TRBJ2-3 gives the whole variable domain EPEVTQTPSHQVTQMGQEVILRCVPISNHLYFYWYRQILGQKVEFLVSFYNNEISEKSEIFDDQFSVERPDGSNFTLKIRSTKLEDSAMYFCASSEEQGRWQYFGPGTRLTVL.

This clonotype was counted a single time. This chain's CDR3 is CSARGGGASDTQYF. CDR3 DNA: TGCAGTGCTAGAGGCGGGGGGGCATCAGATACGCAGTATTTT. V usage is TRBV20-1 and J usage is TRBJ2-3; 9 bases fit TRBD2. The V gene end was trimmed by 1 base and the J gene end by 4 bases; junction bases not matched to a gene: 3. CDR1 is DFQATT, CDR2 SNEGSKA, per germline (reference sequence). The CDR3 length is 14 residues.

This clonotype has at least ten counts. The CDR3 DNA sequence: TGTGCCAGCAGCTCGACGGTTTCGGATAATGGCTACACCTTC. Translating it yields CASSSTVSDNGYTF. The J gene is TRBJ1-2, the V gene TRBV13; the D is unclear. The germline CDR1 and CDR2 sequences are PRHDT and FYEKMQ (reference sequence). The CDR3 has 14 amino acids. V shed 4 bases and J shed 6 bases, with 15 bases lying between them.

This clonotype has a count of ten or more. The chain employs TRBV2 and TRBJ2-3; no definite D call. The CDR3 is 11 residues long. Germline V gene sequence: CDR1 SNHLY, CDR2 FYNNEI. V shed 10 bases and J shed 4 bases, with 9 bases lying between them. CDR3 loop: CATTVADTQYF. As DNA, the CDR3 is TGTGCCACCACCGTTGCAGATACGCAGTATTTT. Together with reference TRBV2 and TRBJ2-3, the CDR3 gives the full variable domain: EPEVTQTPSHQVTQMGQEVILRCVPISNHLYFYWYRQILGQKVEFLVSFYNNEISEKSEIFDDQFSVERPDGSNFTLKIRSTKLEDSAMYFCATTVADTQYFGPGTRLTVL.